The clone carrying this T cell receptor (beta chain) was found a few times. TCRdb reprocessed the RT-PCR reads with MiXCR, giving one entry per CDR3 protein. The repertoire holds hundreds of thousands of distinct CDR3 sequences, with approximately 14% as singletons. V was pared by 5 bases and J by 0 bases, with 10 bases between. The CDR3 sequence is 15 residues long. Germline V gene lookup returns CDR1 SGHTA and CDR2 FQGNSA. The gene calls are TRBV7-2 and TRBJ1-4; D gene ambiguous. The source material was memory CD4+ T cells from blood. The clonotype comes from a female donor in good health, serving as a healthy control. For the CDR3, the DNA is TGTGCCAGCAGCCGTAGACCCGCAACTAATGAAAAACTGTTTTTT. It yields the protein CASSRRPATNEKLFF.